The next 18 T cell receptor beta chains were all read from a single sample in a study of T cells in Graves' hyperthyroidism and ophthalmopathy (dated by TCRdb to between 2018 and 2020). The library came from multiplex PCR. TCRdb names Illumina HiSeq 2000 as the instrument used. TCR beta CDR3 regions were amplified from RNA transcripts. A first-round RT-PCR of the TCR CDR3 used the HTBI primer set with the Qiagen OneStep RT-PCR kit. TCRdb took the public reads, trimmed them with fastp at Q25, ran MiXCR for clone calling and kept in-frame beta chains. Entries that share a CDR3 protein sequence are merged under the most common genes and DNA. This sample has a few hundred thousand distinct CDR3 sequences in its table, and around 16% of those were observed once. 7.3% of the sample is taken by the ten largest. Sequencing was done on a sample of blood. Every receptor here comes from a woman aged 25-40 years with Graves' hyperthyroidism.

On this clonotype: With a much larger clone just one base away, this may be a read error. J is TRBJ2-1 and V is TRBV30; D is undetermined. The assigned J gene may be wrong: the sequence end matches TRBJ2-7 better. CDR1 and CDR2 from the germline V gene are GTSNPN and SVGIG (reference sequence). The CDR3 extends over 11 amino acids. The CDR3 DNA reads as TGTGCCTGGAGTAGGACCAATGAGCAGTACTTC. Translation: CAWSRTNEQYF.

This clonotype showed up many times. V gene TRBV30 combines with J gene TRBJ2-7, with no clear D. V lost 2 bases, J lost 6 bases, and 14 bases lay in between. Germline CDR1 and CDR2: GTSNPN and SVGIG (reference sequence). The CDR3 totals 13 residues. This CDR3 reads CAWSRRQTGEQYF. The CDR3 nucleotides are TGTGCCTGGAGTCGCCGCCAGACGGGCGAGCAGTACTTC.

This clonotype was detected a few times. This chain connects TRBV5-6 to TRBJ2-3; 13 bases are a match to TRBD2. Germline CDR1 and CDR2: SGHDT and YYEEEE. Losses at the gene ends were 2 bases for V and 7 bases for J; bases not matched to a gene: 10. This CDR3 region has 17 residues. The CDR3 nucleotides read TGTGCCAGCAGCTTTATCGGGACTAGCGGGATGACTTATACGCAGTATTTT. Translation: CASSFIGTSGMTYTQYF.

This clonotype has more than one count but fewer than ten. The chain carries TRBV9 and TRBJ2-1; D tentatively fits TRBD1 or TRBD2 (5 bases each). Deletions cut 0 bases from V and 10 bases from J, with 14 bases between. The germline V gene has CDR1 SGDLS and CDR2 YYNGEE. The CDR3 extends over 14 amino acids. The CDR3 DNA reads TGTGCCAGCAGCGTAGGAGGGGAATCGGACGAGCAGTTCTTC. Translation gives CASSVGGESDEQFF. The full variable domain, completed using reference TRBV9 and TRBJ2-1, is DSGVTQTPKHLITATGQRVTLRCSPRSGDLSVYWYQQSLDQGLQFLIQYYNGEERAKGNILERFSAQQFPDLHSELNLSSLELGDSALYFCASSVGGESDEQFFGPGTRLTVL.

This clonotype appeared a single time. This CDR3 reads CASCGGAGGIPYEQFF. CDR3 in DNA: TGTGCCAGCTGTGGGGGCGCTGGCGGGATCCCCTACGAGCAGTTCTTC. The V call is TRBV6-1, the J call TRBJ2-7; D may be TRBD1 or TRBD2 (6 bases each). The J call is uncertain, as TRBJ2-1 better fits the DNA end. Germline V CDR1 and CDR2: MNHNS, SASEGT. This CDR3 is 16 amino acids long.

The chain joins TRBV20-1 to TRBJ2-1; 7 bases line up with TRBD2. CDR3 length: 14 residues. J gave up 7 bases and V 3 bases, and 9 bases lay outside the gene matches. CDR1 is DFQATT, CDR2 SNEGSKA, per germline (reference sequence). The CDR3 here is CSASGGSSLNEQFF. The CDR3 coding sequence is TGCAGTGCTAGTGGCGGGAGCTCACTTAATGAGCAGTTCTTC.

In regard to this clonotype: A much larger clone is a single base away; this may be a read error. The rearrangement links TRBV30 to TRBJ2-3; D is unresolved. With 3 bases removed from V and 2 bases from J, the gap between germline ends came to 12 bases. CDR1 and CDR2 from the germline V gene are GTSNPN and SVGIG (reference sequence). This CDR3 contains 14 residues. CDR3: CAWSLSGVTDTQYF. In DNA, the CDR3 is TGTGCCTGGAGCTTATCTGGCGTCACAGATACGCAGTATTTT.

This clonotype was recorded at least ten times. This chain uses TRBV27 with TRBJ2-1, with a tentative D call TRBD2 (6 bases). Looked up from germline, CDR1 is MNHEY and CDR2 is SMNVEV (reference sequence). The CDR3 consists of 17 residues. With 2 bases removed from V and 2 bases from J, the gap between germline ends came to 16 bases. DNA for the CDR3: TGTGCCAGCAGTTTACTCAGGCTAGCGAACACCTACAATGAGCAGTTCTTC. Translation gives CASSLLRLANTYNEQFF.

There are many counts of this clonotype. The V call is TRBV7-9, the J call TRBJ2-3, with D perhaps given as TRBD1 or TRBD2 (5 bases each). V was cut by 3 bases and J by 6 bases, with 19 bases left in between. This CDR3 is 16 amino acids long. Per germline, CDR1 SEHNR and CDR2 FQNEAQ (reference sequence). CDR3 sequence reads: CASSFLSRGPGDTQYF. For the CDR3, the DNA is TGTGCCAGCAGCTTTTTATCCCGGGGACCCGGGGATACGCAGTATTTT. The full variable domain, rest sourced from reference TRBV7-9 and TRBJ2-3, is DTGVSQNPRHKITKRGQNVTFRCDPISEHNRLYWYRQTLGQGPEFLTYFQNEAQLEKSRLLSDRFSAERPKGSFSTLEIQRTEQGDSAMYLCASSFLSRGPGDTQYFGPGTRLTVL.

In this sample, this clonotype turned up many times. This chain links TRBV10-1 with TRBJ2-7, with TRBD1 matching over 9 bases. V shed 5 bases, J shed 6 bases, and the junction held 5 bases outside the gene matches. This CDR3 contains 13 residues. CDR1 and CDR2 (germline): WNHNN, SYGVQD (reference sequence). The CDR3 coding sequence is TGCGCCAGCAGTCGGGACAGGGACAGCGAGCAGTACTTC. Translated: CASSRDRDSEQYF.

This clonotype was seen many times. The chain employs TRBV7-2 and TRBJ2-1; possibly TRBD2 for D (6 bases). The CDR3 runs to 14 residues. With 5 bases removed from V and 6 bases from J, the gap between germline ends came to 14 bases. The germline CDR1 and CDR2 sequences are SGHTA and FQGNSA. CDR3 protein: CASSPRLVFNEQFF. The CDR3 nucleotides are TGTGCCAGCAGCCCGAGACTAGTTTTCAATGAGCAGTTCTTC.

This clonotype has just a few counts. The chain couples TRBV15 to TRBJ2-7; 8 bases agree with TRBD1. V trimming: 3 bases; J trimming: 0 bases; junction bases outside the gene matches: 4. The CDR3 sequence is 15 residues long. The germline gives CDR1 LNHNV, CDR2 YYDKDF (reference sequence). In nucleotides, the CDR3 is TGTGCCACCAGCAGGTCCGGGACAGGCTCCTACGAGCAGTACTTC. As protein: CATSRSGTGSYEQYF.

This clonotype came up many times. The rearrangement links TRBV6-1 to TRBJ2-2; D assignment may be TRBD1 or TRBD2 (5 bases each). This CDR3 comprises 15 residues. The V gene's germline CDR1 is MNHNS and CDR2 SASEGT. V dropped 7 bases and J dropped 4 bases, with 16 bases sitting between them. CDR3 sequence (DNA): TGTGCCAGCACTAGGGGAGAAGGAGGCACCGGGGAGCTGTTTTTT. Translating gives CASTRGEGGTGELFF.

This clonotype was counted at least ten times. The chain links TRBV2 to TRBJ2-3, with D unclear. The V end lost 6 bases, the J end lost 4 bases, and 17 bases lay between the germline ends. The CDR3 is made up of 15 amino acids. Germline V lookup: CDR1 SNHLY, CDR2 FYNNEI. The CDR3 DNA reads TGTGCCAGCAGGCTCCTAGGTGCAGAGGCAGATACGCAGTATTTT. Translating it yields CASRLLGAEADTQYF.

V usage is TRBV6-2 or TRBV6-3 and J usage is TRBJ1-5, with D possibly being TRBD1 (5 bases). CDR1 is MNHEY and CDR2 is SVGEGT in the germline V gene. With 5 bases removed from V and 0 bases from J, the gap between germline ends came to 14 bases. This CDR3 contains 16 residues. The CDR3 is CASSSRGLTSNQPQHF. The CDR3 bases are TGTGCCAGCAGTAGCCGGGGCCTCACTAGCAATCAGCCCCAGCATTTT.

The chain couples TRBV11-2 to TRBJ1-2; 10 nucleotides agree with TRBD1. The junction had 6 bases not matched to a gene; V was cut back by 6 bases and J by 5 bases. The CDR3 totals 14 residues. The germline V gene has CDR1 SGHAT and CDR2 FQNNGV. The CDR3 sequence: CASSGQGVVYGYTF. CDR3 bases: TGTGCCAGCAGTGGACAGGGGGTGGTGTATGGCTACACCTTC.

Comments on this clonotype: This may be a read error, as it is one base from a much larger clone. This chain uses TRBV7-3 with TRBJ1-3; no clear D gene. Germline lookup yields CDR1 SGHTA and CDR2 FQGTGA. V gave up 4 bases and J gave up 3 bases, with 10 bases separating them. The CDR3 covers 14 residues. CDR3 amino acids: CASSSGGVGNTIYF. The CDR3, as DNA: TGTGCCAGCAGCTCAGGCGGCGTTGGAAACACCATATATTTT.

This CDR3 reads CASSYSGLAGDSYEQYF. The CDR3 nucleotides are TGTGCCAGCAGTTACTCGGGACTAGCGGGGGACTCCTACGAGCAGTACTTC. This chain connects TRBV6-5 to TRBJ2-7; 14 positions agree with TRBD2. The junction had 1 base not matched to a gene; V was cut back by 0 bases and J by 0 bases. The germline CDR1 and CDR2 sequences are MNHEY and SVGAGI. The length of the CDR3 is 17 residues.